The next 9 T cell receptor beta chains were all read from a single sample in a study of blood T cells in healthy people across ages (dated by TCRdb to between 2015 and 2017). The library was obtained by 5' RACE. Instrument used: Illumina HiSeq 2500. A second roughly 6 to 12 cycle PCR used a sample-barcoded 5' primer and a J-beta primer mix. TCRdb redid the processing of the public reads, applying fastp at Q25 and MiXCR, and retained in-frame beta chains. Rows are combined by CDR3 protein, so each entry shows the most common genes and DNA. In all, the sample holds hundreds of thousands of distinct CDR3 sequences, and approximately 50% of those were seen once. The ten largest make up 30% to 35% of the sample. Sequencing used blood. The receptors were sampled from a woman aged 60-75 years in good health.

This clonotype has just one count. The chain links TRBV20-1 to TRBJ1-1; no clear D gene. CDR3 size: 12 residues. The V gene's germline CDR1 is DFQATT and CDR2 SNEGSKA (reference sequence). V gave up 7 bases and J gave up 1 base, with 10 bases separating them. CDR3 residues: CSEVGPNTEAFF. CDR3 DNA sequence: TGCAGTGAGGTAGGACCGAACACTGAAGCTTTCTTT.

V gene TRBV5-6 combines with J gene TRBJ1-6; D not resolved. The germline V gene encodes CDR1 SGHDT and CDR2 YYEEEE. This CDR3 spans 16 amino acids. V shed 4 bases and J shed 2 bases, with 13 bases lying between them. This CDR3 reads CASSLDPLAYNSPLHF. The CDR3 bases are TGTGCCAGCAGCCTGGACCCACTGGCCTATAATTCACCCCTCCACTTT.

Concerning this clonotype: This may be a read error, as it is one base from a much larger clone. The rearrangement uses TRBV7-9 and TRBJ2-1; no clear D. This CDR3 has 16 amino acids. CDR1 SEHNR and CDR2 FQNEAQ come from the germline V gene (reference sequence). V was cut by 4 bases and J by 6 bases, with 19 bases left in between. DNA of the CDR3: TGTGCCAGCAGCTCTCAGAAAAGAGGTCAAATCAATGAGCAGTTCTTC. It specifies CASSSQKRGQINEQFF.

Notes on this clonotype: One end of the junction fails to match germline, which may point to a read error. The chain employs TRBV4-2 and TRBJ2-1, with 7 bases lining up with TRBD2. This CDR3 has 16 residues. Germline V gene lookup returns CDR1 LGHNA and CDR2 YNFKEQ. The CDR3 loop reads CVSSLPGGFSYNEQFF. The DNA for the CDR3 is TGTGTCAGCAGCCTACCCGGGGGGTTCTCCTACAATGAGCAGTTCTTC.

This sequence joins TRBV11-1 and TRBJ2-5; 9 bases are a match to TRBD1. Trimming at V came to 1 base and at J to 5 bases, leaving 2 bases not matched to a gene. This CDR3 is built from 14 residues. Germline CDR1 SGHAT, CDR2 FQDESV (reference sequence). CDR3 sequence (DNA): TGTGCCAGCAGCTTAGGGACAGGGGTCGAGACCCAGTACTTC. This codes for CASSLGTGVETQYF.

The chain uses TRBV24-1 and TRBJ2-1; D might be TRBD2 (6 bases). The CDR3 has 15 residues. Trimming cost V 4 bases and J 4 bases, with 13 bases left between them. Per germline, CDR1 KGHDR and CDR2 SFDVKD. CDR3 coding DNA: TGTGCCACCAGTGACCGGGGACTCAGTTACAATGAGCAGTTCTTC. It yields the protein CATSDRGLSYNEQFF.

This chain joins TRBV5-1 and TRBJ1-1, with 7 bases matching TRBD1. This CDR3 region has 15 residues. The V segment lost 3 bases and the J segment 6 bases; nucleotides outside the gene matches: 11. CDR1 is SGHRS, CDR2 YFSETQ, per germline. The CDR3: CASSSQITGTAEAFF. DNA for the CDR3: TGCGCCAGCAGCTCCCAGATTACAGGGACAGCTGAAGCTTTCTTT.

The CDR3 reads CASSLQGAGTEQFF. DNA for the CDR3: TGTGCCAGCAGCTTACAAGGGGCGGGAACTGAGCAGTTCTTC. V usage is TRBV7-2 and J usage is TRBJ2-1; possible D gene TRBD2, 6 bases. The CDR3 contains 14 residues. Trimming took off 2 bases at V and 9 bases at J, with 14 bases between the two ends. Germline V gene data show CDR1 as SGHTA and CDR2 as FQGNSA.

The chain has TRBV7-3 and TRBJ2-5, with TRBD2 identical over 9 bases. CDR1 and CDR2 (germline): SGHTA, FQGTGA. J lost 11 bases, V lost 4 bases, and 20 bases had no gene match. The CDR3 has 17 residues. The CDR3 loop is CASSSGPGVAGDNEQYF. Written as DNA, the CDR3 is TGTGCCAGCAGCTCGGGGCCTGGGGTAGCGGGAGACAATGAGCAGTACTTC.